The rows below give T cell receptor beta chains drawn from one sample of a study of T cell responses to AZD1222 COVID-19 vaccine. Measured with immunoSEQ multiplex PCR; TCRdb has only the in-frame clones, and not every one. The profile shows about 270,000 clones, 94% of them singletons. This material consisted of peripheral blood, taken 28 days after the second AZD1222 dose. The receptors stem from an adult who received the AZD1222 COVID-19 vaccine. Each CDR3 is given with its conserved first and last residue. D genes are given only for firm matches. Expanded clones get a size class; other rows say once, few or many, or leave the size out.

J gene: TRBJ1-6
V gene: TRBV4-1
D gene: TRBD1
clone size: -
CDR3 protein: CASSQGQGDNSPLHF
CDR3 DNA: TGCGCCAGCAGCCAGGGACAGGGTGACAATTCACCCCTCCACTTT

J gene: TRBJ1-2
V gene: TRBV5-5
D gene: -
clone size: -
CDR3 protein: CASSLPGRTPPYGYTF
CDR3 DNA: TGTGCCAGCAGCCTCCCGGGCCGGACCCCCCCCTATGGCTACACCTTC

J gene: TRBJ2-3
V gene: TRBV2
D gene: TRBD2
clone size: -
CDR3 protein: CASGRLAGDLGTQYF
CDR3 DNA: TGTGCCAGCGGACGACTAGCGGGAGACTTGGGTACGCAGTATTTT

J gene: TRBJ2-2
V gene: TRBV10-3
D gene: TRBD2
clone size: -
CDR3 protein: CAISGGGITGELFF
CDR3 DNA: TGTGCCATCAGTGGGGGGGGTATCACCGGGGAGCTGTTTTTT

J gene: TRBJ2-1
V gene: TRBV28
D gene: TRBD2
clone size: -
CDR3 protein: CASSLGLAGVHEQFF
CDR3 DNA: TGTGCCAGCAGTTTAGGACTAGCGGGAGTCCATGAGCAGTTCTTC

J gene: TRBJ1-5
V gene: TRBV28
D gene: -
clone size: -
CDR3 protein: CASSLLRNRGNQPQHF
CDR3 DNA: TGTGCCAGCAGTTTATTGAGGAATCGGGGCAATCAGCCCCAGCATTTT

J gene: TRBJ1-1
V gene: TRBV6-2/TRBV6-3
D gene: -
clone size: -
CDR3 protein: CASSRGLLATPEAFF
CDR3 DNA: TGTGCCAGCAGTCGGGGACTTCTGGCCACCCCTGAAGCTTTCTTT

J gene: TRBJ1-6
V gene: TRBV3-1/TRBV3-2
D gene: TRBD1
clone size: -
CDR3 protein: CASSLGQGVDSPLHF
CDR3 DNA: TGTGCCAGCAGCCTCGGACAGGGTGTGGATTCACCCCTCCACTTT

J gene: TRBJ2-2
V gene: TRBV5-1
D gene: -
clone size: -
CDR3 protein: CASRRGDTGELFF
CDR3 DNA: TGCGCCAGCAGAAGGGGAGACACCGGGGAGCTGTTTTTT

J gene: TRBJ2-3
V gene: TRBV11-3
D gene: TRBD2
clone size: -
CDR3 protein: CASSLGIAGSTDTQYF
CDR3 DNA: TGTGCCAGCAGCTTAGGGATAGCGGGGAGCACAGATACGCAGTATTTT

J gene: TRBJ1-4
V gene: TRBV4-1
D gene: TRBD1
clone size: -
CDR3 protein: CASRLAGTGDEKLFF
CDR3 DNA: TGCGCCAGCAGACTAGCCGGGACAGGGGACGAAAAACTGTTTTTT

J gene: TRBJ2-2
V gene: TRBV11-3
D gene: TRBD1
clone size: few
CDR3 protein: CASSQDRGQTGELFF
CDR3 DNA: TGTGCCAGCAGCCAGGACAGGGGGCAGACCGGGGAGCTGTTTTTT

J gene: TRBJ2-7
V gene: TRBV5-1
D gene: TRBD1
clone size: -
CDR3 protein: CASSTETGGPYEQYF
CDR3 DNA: TGCGCCAGCAGCACCGAGACAGGGGGCCCATACGAGCAGTACTTC

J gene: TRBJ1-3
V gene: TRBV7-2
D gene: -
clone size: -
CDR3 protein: CASSGGGTAGNTIYF
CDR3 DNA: TGTGCCAGCAGCGGAGGGGGGACCGCTGGAAACACCATATATTTT

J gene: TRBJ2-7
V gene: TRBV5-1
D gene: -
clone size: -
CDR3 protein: CASSSQRGATYEQYF
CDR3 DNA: TGCGCCAGCAGCTCTCAGAGGGGGGCGACCTACGAGCAGTACTTC

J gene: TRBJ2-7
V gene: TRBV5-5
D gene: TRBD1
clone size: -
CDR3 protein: CASSQTGDATYEQYF
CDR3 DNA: TGTGCCAGCAGCCAGACAGGGGACGCTACCTACGAGCAGTACTTC

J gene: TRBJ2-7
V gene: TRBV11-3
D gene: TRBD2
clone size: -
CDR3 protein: CASSLDIRWEAGGEQYF
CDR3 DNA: TGTGCCAGCAGCTTAGATATCAGGTGGGAGGCCGGGGGGGAGCAGTACTTC

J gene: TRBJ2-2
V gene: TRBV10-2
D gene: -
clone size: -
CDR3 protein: CASTPGSSFSTGELFF
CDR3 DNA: TGCGCCAGCACCCCGGGGTCTAGTTTTTCTACCGGGGAGCTGTTTTTT

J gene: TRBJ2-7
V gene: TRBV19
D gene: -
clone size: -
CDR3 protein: CASSIDLWGSYEQYF
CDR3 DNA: TGTGCCAGTAGTATAGACCTATGGGGATCCTACGAGCAGTACTTC

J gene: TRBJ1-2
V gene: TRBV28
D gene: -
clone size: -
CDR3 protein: CASFRVGGLGGYTF
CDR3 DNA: TGTGCCAGCTTCAGGGTTGGGGGGTTGGGTGGCTACACCTTC

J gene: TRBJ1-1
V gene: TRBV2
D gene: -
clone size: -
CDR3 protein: CASKTSAVGEAFF
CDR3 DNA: TGTGCCAGCAAAACGTCAGCAGTTGGTGAAGCTTTCTTT

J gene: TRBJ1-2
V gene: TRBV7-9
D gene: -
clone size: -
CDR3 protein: CASSLDETDYGYTF
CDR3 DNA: TGTGCCAGCAGCTTAGATGAAACCGACTATGGCTACACCTTC

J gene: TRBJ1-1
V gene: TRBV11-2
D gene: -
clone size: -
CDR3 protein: CASSLDGGDTEAFF
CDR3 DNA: TGTGCCAGCAGCTTAGACGGGGGAGACACTGAAGCTTTCTTT

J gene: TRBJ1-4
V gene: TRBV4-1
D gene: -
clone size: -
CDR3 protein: CASSPPTGNEKLFF
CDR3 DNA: TGCGCCAGCAGCCCCCCGACCGGGAATGAAAAACTGTTTTTT

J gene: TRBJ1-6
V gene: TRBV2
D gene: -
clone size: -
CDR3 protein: CASSNPEGSPLHF
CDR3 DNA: TGTGCCAGCAGTAATCCTGAGGGGTCACCCCTCCACTTT

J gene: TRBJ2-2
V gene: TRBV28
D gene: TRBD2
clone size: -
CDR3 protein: CASRTASGGVGELFF
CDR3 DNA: TGTGCCAGCAGGACGGCTAGCGGGGGGGTCGGGGAGCTGTTTTTT

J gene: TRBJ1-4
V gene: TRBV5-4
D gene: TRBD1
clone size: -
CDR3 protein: CASSLTGGREKLFF
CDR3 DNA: TGTGCCAGCAGCTTGACAGGGGGTAGAGAAAAACTGTTTTTT

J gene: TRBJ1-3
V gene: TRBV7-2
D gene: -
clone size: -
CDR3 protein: CASSLVADSGNTIYF
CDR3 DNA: TGTGCCAGCAGCTTAGTGGCGGACAGCGGAAACACCATATATTTT

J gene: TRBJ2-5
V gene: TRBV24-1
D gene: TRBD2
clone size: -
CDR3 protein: CATSKSSGKQETQYF
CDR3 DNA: TGTGCCACCAGTAAATCTAGCGGGAAACAAGAGACCCAGTACTTC

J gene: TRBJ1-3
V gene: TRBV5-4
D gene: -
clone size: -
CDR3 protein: CASSDSTRGNTIYF
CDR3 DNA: TGTGCCAGCAGCGACTCGACTCGTGGAAACACCATATATTTT

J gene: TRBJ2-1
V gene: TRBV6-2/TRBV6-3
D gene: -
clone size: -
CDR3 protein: CASSYHTGYNEQFF
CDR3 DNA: TGTGCCAGCAGTTACCATACAGGTTACAATGAGCAGTTCTTC

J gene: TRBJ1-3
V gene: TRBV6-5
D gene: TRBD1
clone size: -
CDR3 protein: CASSPPGTGRNTIYF
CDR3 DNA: TGTGCCAGCAGTCCTCCCGGGACAGGGCGGAACACCATATATTTT

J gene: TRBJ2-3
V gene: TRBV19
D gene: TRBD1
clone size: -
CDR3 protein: CASSPRQGNTQYF
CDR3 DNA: TGTGCCAGTAGTCCTCGACAGGGGAATACGCAGTATTTT

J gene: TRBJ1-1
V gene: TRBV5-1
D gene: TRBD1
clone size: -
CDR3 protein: CASSLGQGATEAFF
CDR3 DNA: TGCGCCAGCAGCTTGGGACAGGGGGCCACTGAAGCTTTCTTT

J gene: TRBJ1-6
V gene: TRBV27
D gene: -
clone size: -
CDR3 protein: CARPDRHRDSPLHF
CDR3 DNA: TGTGCCAGGCCAGACAGGCATCGGGATTCACCCCTCCACTTT

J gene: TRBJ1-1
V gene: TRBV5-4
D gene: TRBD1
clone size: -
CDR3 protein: CASTSLGQGGTEAFF
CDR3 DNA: TGTGCCAGCACTTCCCTAGGACAGGGTGGTACTGAAGCTTTCTTT

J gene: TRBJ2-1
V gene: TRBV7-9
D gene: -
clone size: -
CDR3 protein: CASSLRGTTYNEQFF
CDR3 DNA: TGTGCCAGCAGCTTAAGGGGGACGACCTACAATGAGCAGTTCTTC

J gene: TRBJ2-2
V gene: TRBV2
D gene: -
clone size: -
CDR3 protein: CASLSYGELFF
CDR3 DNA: TGTGCCAGCTTAAGCTACGGGGAGCTGTTTTTT

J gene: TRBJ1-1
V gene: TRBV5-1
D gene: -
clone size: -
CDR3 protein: CASSLGVGTEAFF
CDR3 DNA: TGCGCCAGCAGCCTCGGGGTGGGCACTGAAGCTTTCTTT

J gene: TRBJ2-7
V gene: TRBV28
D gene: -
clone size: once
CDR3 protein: CATRRPPTFEQYF
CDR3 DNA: TGTGCCACCCGGAGACCCCCCACTTTCGAGCAGTACTTC

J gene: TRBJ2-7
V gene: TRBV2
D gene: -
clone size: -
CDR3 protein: CASRGSGDPSSYEQYF
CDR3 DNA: TGTGCCAGCAGGGGGTCGGGGGACCCGAGCTCCTACGAGCAGTACTTC

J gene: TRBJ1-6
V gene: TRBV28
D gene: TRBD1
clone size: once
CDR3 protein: CASSSQGRQGINSPLHF
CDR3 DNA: TGTGCCAGCAGTTCGCAAGGAAGACAGGGGATAAATTCACCCCTCCACTTT

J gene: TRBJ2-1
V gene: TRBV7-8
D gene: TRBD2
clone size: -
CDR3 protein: CASSAARMTSGRDNEQFF
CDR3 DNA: TGTGCCAGCAGCGCCGCCCGCATGACTAGCGGGAGGGACAATGAGCAGTTCTTC

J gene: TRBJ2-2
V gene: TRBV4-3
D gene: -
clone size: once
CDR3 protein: CASSQDTWASRTGELFF
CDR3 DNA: TGCGCCAGCAGCCAAGATACCTGGGCAAGTAGGACCGGGGAGCTGTTTTTT

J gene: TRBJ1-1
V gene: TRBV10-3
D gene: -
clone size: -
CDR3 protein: CAISFSGQETEAFF
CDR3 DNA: TGTGCCATCAGTTTTTCCGGGCAAGAGACTGAAGCTTTCTTT

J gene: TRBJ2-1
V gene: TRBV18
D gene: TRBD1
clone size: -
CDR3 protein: CASSPVGGTGVDEQFF
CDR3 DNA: TGTGCCAGCTCCCCGGTAGGAGGGACAGGGGTCGATGAGCAGTTCTTC

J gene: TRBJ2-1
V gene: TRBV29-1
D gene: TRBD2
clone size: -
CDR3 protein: CSGGGLAYNEQFF
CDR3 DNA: TGCAGCGGCGGGGGACTGGCTTACAATGAGCAGTTCTTC

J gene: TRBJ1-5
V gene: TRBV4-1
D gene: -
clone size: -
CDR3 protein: CASSHPPGGGQRISNQPQHF
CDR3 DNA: TGCGCCAGCAGCCACCCACCCGGCGGGGGGCAGAGGATTAGCAATCAGCCCCAGCATTTT

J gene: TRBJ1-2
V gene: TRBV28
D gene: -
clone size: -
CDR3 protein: CASGERGYTF
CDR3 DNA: TGTGCCAGCGGAGAACGGGGCTACACCTTC

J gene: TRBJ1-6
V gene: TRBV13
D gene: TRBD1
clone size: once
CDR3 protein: CASSPGQGTSYNSPLHF
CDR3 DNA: TGTGCCAGCAGCCCCGGACAGGGGACTTCCTATAATTCACCCCTCCACTTT

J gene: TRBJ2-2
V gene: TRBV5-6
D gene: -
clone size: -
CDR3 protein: CASSKSGELFF
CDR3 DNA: TGTGCCAGCAGCAAGAGTGGGGAGCTGTTTTTT

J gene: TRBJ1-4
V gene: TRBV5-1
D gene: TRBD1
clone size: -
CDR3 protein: CASSPSQGQDEKLFF
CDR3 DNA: TGCGCCAGCAGCCCGAGCCAAGGACAGGATGAAAAACTGTTTTTT